This T cell receptor (beta chain) was identified during a study of blood T cells in healthy people across ages. Study-level findings and limits: Across samples, TCR beta diversity tracked strongly with naive T cell percentage.

This clonotype has more than one count but fewer than ten. The antigen is unknown. Together with a sample-barcoded 5' primer, a J-beta primer mix was included in a second PCR lasting about 6 to 11 cycles. Using its own MiXCR run on the 5' RACE reads, TCRdb lists one record per CDR3 protein. This sample carries some 800,000 distinct CDR3 sequences, under 45% of them seen once, and the ten largest clones take under 20%. Sequenced sample: blood. This receptor was identified in a man in his fifties or sixties in good health.

As DNA, the CDR3 is TGTGCCAGCAGTTACGGAGGAGGTGGGACCCAGTACTTC. Its protein is CASSYGGGGTQYF. The gene calls are TRBV6-6 and TRBJ2-5, with D possibly TRBD2 on 5 matching bases. With 2 bases removed from V and 7 bases from J, the gap between germline ends came to 11 bases. This CDR3 is built from 13 residues. Germline loops: CDR1 MNHNY, CDR2 SVGAGI (reference sequence).